This TCR beta chain was recovered during a study of T cell responses to AZD1222 COVID-19 vaccine. Turning to this clone: Its antigen is unidentified.

Profiled with immunoSEQ multiplex PCR; TCRdb holds only in-frame clones, not every one. The repertoire includes under 130,000 clones, more than 90% of them detected once, and 1.2% sits in the top ten. Study outcomes and limitations: Recipients of AZD1222 seropositive at baseline numbered only five or six. CD4 TCRs associated with vaccination spanned spike, dominating at 160-218 and 743-854.

The clonotype was recovered from an adult in good health. The specimen comprised peripheral blood, sampled on day 0 of AZD1222 vaccination.

The CDR3 here is CASSLSPGPTEAFF. CDR3 bases: TGTGCCAGCAGCTTGTCCCCAGGCCCCACTGAAGCTTTCTTT. The chain combines TRBV5-6 with TRBJ1-1, with D uncertain. This CDR3 region has 14 residues. Looked up from germline, CDR1 is SGHDT and CDR2 is YYEEEE. The V end lost 1 base, the J end lost 4 bases, and 11 bases lay between the germline ends. Based on the CDR3 plus reference TRBV5-6 and TRBJ1-1, the full variable domain is DAGVTQSPTHLIKTRGQQVTLRCSPKSGHDTVSWYQQALGQGPQFIFQYYEEEERQRGNFPDRFSGHQFPNYSSELNVNALLLGDSALYLCASSLSPGPTEAFFGQGTRLTVV.